This record looks at one T cell receptor beta chain sequence and its context. What this receptor recognizes is not known. Base qualities are not recorded, but no much larger clone differs from it by a single base. Genomic DNA was extracted from sorted cells for sequencing of the TCRbeta CDR3 region. The immunoSEQ Assay was used to sequence the TCRbeta CDR3 regions. This immuneACCESS table, as held by TCRdb, lists in-frame sequences with V and J called but not all clones. Of the missing ones, under half trace to an unresolved V gene in checked studies; the others have no known cause. The sample contains roughly 92,000 clones, about 90% of them found a single time. About 9% of the sample comes from the top ten. The record originates from a study of OX40 agonist ivuxolimab in advanced cancers. With respect to the entire study: The costimulatory receptor OX40 (CD134) was targeted by ivuxolimab, a fully human IgG2 agonistic monoclonal antibody. Intravenous ivuxolimab was administered to patients every 2 weeks at six dose levels: 0.01, 0.1, 0.3, 1.5, 3 and 10 mg/kg. Of the approximately 54 dose-escalation patients, hepatocellular carcinoma was present in roughly 19, melanoma in approximately 15, renal cell carcinoma in 9 and head and neck cancer in 9. In the dose-escalation cohort, around 80% of patients were male, and the mean age was 60 years with a range of roughly 20 to 80. Prior anti-PD-1, anti-PD-L1 or anti-CTLA-4 therapy was permitted, and approximately 41% of dose-escalation patients had received checkpoint inhibitors. Partial responses occurred in three dose-escalation patients, of whom one had hepatocellular carcinoma and two had cutaneous melanoma. The purpose of peripheral TCRbeta sequencing was to test whether ivuxolimab changed TCR sequence diversity and led to clonal T-cell expansion. The paper reports the monotherapy dose-escalation portion (N of about 50 patients) of the phase I ivuxolimab trial.

At the junction V is shortened by 2 bases and J by 6 bases, with 5 bases in between. The cysteine opens and the phenylalanine closes a CDR3 of 12 amino acids. Kept here is only the CDR3 DNA, which spans 36 bases and is read in frame from base 1. The CDR1 and CDR2 encoded by the germline V gene are SGHDT and YYEEEE. Here is what the overall study found, with its caveats: In partial responders in the 0.1-3.0 mg/kg groups, normalized peripheral clonal expansion was found to be among the lowest, especially among CD8+ T cells. At doses from 0.1 to 3.0 mg/kg, clonal expansion was seen in both CD4+ and CD8+ blood T cells between baseline and week 6. On average, CD8+ T cells showed more expanded clones than CD4+ T cells after ivuxolimab. Which antigens the clonally expanded peripheral T cells were specific for was not determined. Low levels of normalized T-cell clonal expansion were also seen in some patients who did not respond.

Patients with a history of autoimmune disease or receiving systemic immunosuppression were excluded from the trial. Peripheral blood for TCR sequencing was drawn from every dose cohort at baseline, at cycle 4 day 1 and at cycle 7 day 1. The samples were taken from a phase I, first-in-human, multicenter, open-label dose-escalation trial of ivuxolimab. The trial enrolled adults with locally advanced or metastatic head and neck squamous cell, hepatocellular, melanoma or renal cell carcinoma. Before TCR sequencing, CD4+ T cells and CD8+ T cells were sorted from peripheral blood as separate populations.

This TCR derives from an adult with an advanced solid tumor such as melanoma, head and neck, liver or kidney cancer. Sequenced material: CD4+ or CD8+ T cells sorted from blood, taken in a trial of the OX40 agonist ivuxolimab. The sequence links TRBV5-6 to TRBJ2-2; the D gene is unclear. The DNA reads TGTGCCAGCAGCTTTACGGCCGGGGAGCTGTTTTTT. Translated, this is CASSFTAGELFF.